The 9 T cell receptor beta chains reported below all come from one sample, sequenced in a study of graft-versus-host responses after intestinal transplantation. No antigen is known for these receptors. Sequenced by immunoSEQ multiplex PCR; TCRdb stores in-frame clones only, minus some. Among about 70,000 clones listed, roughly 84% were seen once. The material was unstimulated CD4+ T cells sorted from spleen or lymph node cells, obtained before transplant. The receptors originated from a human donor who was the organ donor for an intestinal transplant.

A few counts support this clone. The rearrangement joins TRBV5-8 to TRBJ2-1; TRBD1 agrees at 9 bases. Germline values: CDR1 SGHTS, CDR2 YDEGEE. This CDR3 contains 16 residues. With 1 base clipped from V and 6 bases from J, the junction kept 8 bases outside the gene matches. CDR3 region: CASSLFLGQGINEQFF. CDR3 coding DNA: TGTGCCAGCAGCTTGTTTCTGGGACAGGGTATCAATGAGCAGTTCTTC. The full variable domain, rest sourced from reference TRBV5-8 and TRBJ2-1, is EAGVTQSPTHLIKTRGQQATLRCSPISGHTSVYWYQQALGLGLQFLLWYDEGEERNRGNFPPRFSGRQFPNYSSELNVNALELEDSALYLCASSLFLGQGINEQFFGPGTRLTVL.

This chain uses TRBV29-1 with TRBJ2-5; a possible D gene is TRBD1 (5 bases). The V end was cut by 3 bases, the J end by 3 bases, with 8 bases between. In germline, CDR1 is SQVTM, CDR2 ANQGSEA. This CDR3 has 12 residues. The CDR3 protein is CSVESREETQYF. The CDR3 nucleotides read TGCAGCGTTGAGTCCAGGGAAGAGACCCAGTACTTC. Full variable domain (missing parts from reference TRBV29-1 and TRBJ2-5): SAVISQKPSRDICQRGTSLTIQCQVDSQVTMMFWYRQQPGQSLTLIATANQGSEATYESGFVIDKFPISRPNLTFSTLTVSNMSPEDSSIYLCSVESREETQYFGPGTRLLVL.

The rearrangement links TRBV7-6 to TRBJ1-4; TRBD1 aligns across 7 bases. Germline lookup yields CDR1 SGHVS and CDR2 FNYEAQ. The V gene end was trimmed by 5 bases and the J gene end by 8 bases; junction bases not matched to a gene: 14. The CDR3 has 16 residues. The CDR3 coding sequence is TGTGCCAGCAGCCTAGAGGGGGCGCGATCGCGGGAAAAACTGTTTTTT. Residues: CASSLEGARSREKLFF.

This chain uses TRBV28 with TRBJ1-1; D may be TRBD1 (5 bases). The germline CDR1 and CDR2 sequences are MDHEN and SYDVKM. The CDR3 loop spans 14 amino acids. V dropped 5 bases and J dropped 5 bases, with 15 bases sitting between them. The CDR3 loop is CASSPQTGGTEAFF. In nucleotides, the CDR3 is TGTGCCAGCAGTCCTCAGACCGGGGGGACTGAAGCTTTCTTT.

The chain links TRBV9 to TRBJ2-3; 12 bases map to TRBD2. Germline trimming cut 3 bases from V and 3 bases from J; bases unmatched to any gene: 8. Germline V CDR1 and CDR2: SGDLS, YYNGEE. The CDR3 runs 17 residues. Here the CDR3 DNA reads TGTGCCAGCAGCGATCATCTAGCGGGGGGGTATACAGATACGCAGTATTTT. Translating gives CASSDHLAGGYTDTQYF.

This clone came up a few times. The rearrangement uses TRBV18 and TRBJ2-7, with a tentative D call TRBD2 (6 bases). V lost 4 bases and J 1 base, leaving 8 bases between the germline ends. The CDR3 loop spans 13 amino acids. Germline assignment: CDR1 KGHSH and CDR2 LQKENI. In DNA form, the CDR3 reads TGTGCCAGCTCACTCGGGAGTTCCTACGAGCAGTACGTC. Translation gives CASSLGSSYEQYV.

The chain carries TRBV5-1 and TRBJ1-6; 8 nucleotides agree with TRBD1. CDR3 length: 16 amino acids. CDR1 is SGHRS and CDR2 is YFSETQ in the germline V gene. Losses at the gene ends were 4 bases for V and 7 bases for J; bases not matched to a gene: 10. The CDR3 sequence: CASSARTGSGNSPLHF. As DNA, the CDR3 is TGCGCCAGCAGCGCGAGGACAGGGTCTGGGAATTCACCCCTCCACTTT.

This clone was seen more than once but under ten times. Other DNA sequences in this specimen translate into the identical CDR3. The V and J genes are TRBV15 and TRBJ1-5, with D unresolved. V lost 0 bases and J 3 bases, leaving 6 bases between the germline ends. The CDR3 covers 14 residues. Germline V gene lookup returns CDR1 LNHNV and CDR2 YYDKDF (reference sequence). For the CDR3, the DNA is TGTGCCACCAGCAGAGATCGAGACAATCAGCCCCAGCATTTT. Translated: CATSRDRDNQPQHF.

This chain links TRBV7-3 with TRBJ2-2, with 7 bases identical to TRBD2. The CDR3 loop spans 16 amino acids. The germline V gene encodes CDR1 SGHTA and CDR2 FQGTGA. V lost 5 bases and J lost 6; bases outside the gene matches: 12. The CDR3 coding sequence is TGTGCCAGCAGCCCCAGTGGACTAGGGAGGTCCGGGGAGCTGTTTTTT. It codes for CASSPSGLGRSGELFF.